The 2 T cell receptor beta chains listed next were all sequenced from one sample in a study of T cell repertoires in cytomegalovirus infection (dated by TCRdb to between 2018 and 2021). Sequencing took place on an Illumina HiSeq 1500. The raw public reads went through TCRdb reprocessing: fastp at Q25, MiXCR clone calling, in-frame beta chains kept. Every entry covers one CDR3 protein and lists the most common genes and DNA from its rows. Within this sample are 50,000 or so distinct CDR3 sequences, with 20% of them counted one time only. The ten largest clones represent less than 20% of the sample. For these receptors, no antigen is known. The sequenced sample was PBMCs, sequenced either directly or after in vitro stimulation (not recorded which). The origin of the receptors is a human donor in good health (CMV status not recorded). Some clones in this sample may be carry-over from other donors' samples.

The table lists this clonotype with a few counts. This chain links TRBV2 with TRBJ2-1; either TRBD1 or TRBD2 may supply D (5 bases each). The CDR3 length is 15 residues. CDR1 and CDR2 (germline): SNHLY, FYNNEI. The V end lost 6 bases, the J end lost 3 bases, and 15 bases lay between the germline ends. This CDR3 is CASRDWGISYNEQFF. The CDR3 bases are TGTGCCAGCAGAGATTGGGGGATTAGCTACAATGAGCAGTTCTTC.

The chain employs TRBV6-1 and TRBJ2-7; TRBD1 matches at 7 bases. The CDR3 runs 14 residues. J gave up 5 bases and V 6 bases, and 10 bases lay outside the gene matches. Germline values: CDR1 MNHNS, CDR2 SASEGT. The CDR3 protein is CASRAGTALHEQYF. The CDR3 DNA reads TGTGCCAGCAGAGCCGGGACAGCGCTTCACGAGCAGTACTTC.